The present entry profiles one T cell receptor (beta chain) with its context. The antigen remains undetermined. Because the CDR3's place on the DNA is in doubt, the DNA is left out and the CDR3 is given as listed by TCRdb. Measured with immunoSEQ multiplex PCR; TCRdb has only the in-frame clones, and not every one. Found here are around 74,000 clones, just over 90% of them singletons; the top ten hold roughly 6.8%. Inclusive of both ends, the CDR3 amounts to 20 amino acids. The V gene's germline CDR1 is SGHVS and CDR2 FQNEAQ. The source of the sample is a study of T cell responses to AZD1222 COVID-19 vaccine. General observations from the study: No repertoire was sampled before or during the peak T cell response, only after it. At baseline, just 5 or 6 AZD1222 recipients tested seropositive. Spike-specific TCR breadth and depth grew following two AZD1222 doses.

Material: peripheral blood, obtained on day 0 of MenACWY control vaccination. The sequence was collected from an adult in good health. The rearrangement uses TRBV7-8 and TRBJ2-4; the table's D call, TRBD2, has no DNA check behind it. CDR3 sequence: CASSLVFGPGRDPAKNIQYF.